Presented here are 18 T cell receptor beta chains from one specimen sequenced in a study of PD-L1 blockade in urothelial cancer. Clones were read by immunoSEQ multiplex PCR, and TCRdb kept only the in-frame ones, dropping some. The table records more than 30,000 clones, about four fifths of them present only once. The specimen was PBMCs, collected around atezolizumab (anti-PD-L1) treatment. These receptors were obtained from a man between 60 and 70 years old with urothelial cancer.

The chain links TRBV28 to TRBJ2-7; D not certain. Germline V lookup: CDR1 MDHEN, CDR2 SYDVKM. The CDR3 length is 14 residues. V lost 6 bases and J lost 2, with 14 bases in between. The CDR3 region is CASRMRLATYEQYF. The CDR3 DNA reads TGTGCCAGCAGAATGCGGCTGGCTACCTACGAGCAGTACTTC.

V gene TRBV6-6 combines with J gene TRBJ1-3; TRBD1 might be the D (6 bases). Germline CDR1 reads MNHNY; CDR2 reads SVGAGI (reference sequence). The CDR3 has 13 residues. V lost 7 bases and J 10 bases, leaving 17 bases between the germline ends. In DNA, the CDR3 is TGTGCCAGCACTTTAGCCCAACAGGGAACCATATATTTT. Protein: CASTLAQQGTIYF.

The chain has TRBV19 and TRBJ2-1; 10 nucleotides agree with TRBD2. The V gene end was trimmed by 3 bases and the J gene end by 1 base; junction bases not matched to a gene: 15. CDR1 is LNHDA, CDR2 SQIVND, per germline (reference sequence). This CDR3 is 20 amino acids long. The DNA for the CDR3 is TGTGCCAGTAGTATGGTACTCGGCCCTAGCGGGAGAACATCCTACAATGAGCAGTTCTTC. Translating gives CASSMVLGPSGRTSYNEQFF.

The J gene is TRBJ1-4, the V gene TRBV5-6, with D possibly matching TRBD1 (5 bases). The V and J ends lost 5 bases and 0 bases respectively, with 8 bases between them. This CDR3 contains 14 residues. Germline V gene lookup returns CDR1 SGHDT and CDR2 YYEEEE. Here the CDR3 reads CASRKTATNEKLFF. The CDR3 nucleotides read TGTGCCAGCAGAAAGACAGCAACTAATGAAAAACTGTTTTTT.

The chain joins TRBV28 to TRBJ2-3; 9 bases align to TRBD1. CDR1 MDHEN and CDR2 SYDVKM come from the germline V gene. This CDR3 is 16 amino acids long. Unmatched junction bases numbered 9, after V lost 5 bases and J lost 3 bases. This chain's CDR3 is CASSPPGQGITDTQYF. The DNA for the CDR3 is TGTGCCAGCAGTCCCCCGGGACAGGGTATAACAGATACGCAGTATTTT.

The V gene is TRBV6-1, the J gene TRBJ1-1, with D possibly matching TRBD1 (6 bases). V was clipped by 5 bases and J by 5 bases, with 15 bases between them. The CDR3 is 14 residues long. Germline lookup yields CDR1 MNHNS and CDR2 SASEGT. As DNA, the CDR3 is TGTGCCAGCAGTCAAAAGGGGGGGGAGACTGAAGCTTTCTTT. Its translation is CASSQKGGETEAFF.

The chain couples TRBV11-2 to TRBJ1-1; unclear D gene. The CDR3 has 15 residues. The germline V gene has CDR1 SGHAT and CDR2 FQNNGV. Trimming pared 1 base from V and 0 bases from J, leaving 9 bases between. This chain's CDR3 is CASSLGTVMNTEAFF. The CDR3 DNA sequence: TGTGCCAGCAGCTTAGGAACGGTTATGAACACTGAAGCTTTCTTT.

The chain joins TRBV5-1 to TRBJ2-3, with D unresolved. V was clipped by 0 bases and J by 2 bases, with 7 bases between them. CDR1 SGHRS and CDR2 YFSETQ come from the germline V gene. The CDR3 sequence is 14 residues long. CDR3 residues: CASSLDGVTDTQYF. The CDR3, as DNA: TGCGCCAGCAGCTTGGACGGAGTCACAGATACGCAGTATTTT.

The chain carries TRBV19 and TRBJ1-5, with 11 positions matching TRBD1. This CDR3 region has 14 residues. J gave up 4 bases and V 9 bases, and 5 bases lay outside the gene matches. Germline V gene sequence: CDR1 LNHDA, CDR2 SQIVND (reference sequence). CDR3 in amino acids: CASSGTGGNQPQHF. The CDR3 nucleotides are TGTGCCAGCTCCGGGACAGGGGGGAATCAGCCCCAGCATTTT.

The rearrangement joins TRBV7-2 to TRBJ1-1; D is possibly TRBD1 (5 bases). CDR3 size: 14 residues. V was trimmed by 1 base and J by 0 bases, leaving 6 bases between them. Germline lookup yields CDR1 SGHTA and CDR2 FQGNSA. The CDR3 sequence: CASSLGQMNTEAFF. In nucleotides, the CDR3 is TGTGCCAGCAGCTTAGGACAGATGAACACTGAAGCTTTCTTT.

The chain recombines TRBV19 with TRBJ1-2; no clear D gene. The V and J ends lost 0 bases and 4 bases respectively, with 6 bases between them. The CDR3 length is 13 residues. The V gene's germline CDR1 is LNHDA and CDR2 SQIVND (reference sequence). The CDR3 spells CASSIEKLYGYTF. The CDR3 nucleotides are TGTGCCAGTAGTATAGAAAAGCTCTATGGCTACACCTTC.

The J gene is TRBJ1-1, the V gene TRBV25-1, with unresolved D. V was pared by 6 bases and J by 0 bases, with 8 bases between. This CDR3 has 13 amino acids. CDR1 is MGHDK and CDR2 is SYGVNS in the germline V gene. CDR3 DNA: TGTGCCAGCAGGTACGGTATGAACACTGAAGCTTTCTTT. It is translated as CASRYGMNTEAFF.

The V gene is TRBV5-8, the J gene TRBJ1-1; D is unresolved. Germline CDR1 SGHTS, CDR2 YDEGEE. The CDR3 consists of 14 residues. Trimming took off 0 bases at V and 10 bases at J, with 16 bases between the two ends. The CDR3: CASSLGLTNGGAFF. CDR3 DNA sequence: TGTGCCAGCAGCTTGGGGCTAACGAATGGAGGAGCTTTCTTT.

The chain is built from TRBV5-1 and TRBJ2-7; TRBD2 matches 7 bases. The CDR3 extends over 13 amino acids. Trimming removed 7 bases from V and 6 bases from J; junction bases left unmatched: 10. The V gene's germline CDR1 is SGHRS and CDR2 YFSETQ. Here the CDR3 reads CASGGGPVREQYF. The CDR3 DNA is TGCGCCAGCGGGGGGGGACCCGTCCGCGAGCAGTACTTC.

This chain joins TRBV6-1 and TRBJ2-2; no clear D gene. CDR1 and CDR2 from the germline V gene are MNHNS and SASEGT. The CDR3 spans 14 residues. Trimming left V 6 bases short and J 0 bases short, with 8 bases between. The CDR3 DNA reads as TGTGCCAGCAGCCTCGACACGAACACCGGGGAGCTGTTTTTT. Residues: CASSLDTNTGELFF.

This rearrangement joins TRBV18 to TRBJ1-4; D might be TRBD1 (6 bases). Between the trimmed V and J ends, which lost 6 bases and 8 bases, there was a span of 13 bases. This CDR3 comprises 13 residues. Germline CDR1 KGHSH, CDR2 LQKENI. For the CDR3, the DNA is TGTGCCAGCTCGCTCAGGGGCGACGAAAAACTGTTTTTT. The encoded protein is CASSLRGDEKLFF. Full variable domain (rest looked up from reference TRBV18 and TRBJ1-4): NAGVMQNPRHLVRRRGQEARLRCSPMKGHSHVYWYRQLPEEGLKFMVYLQKENIIDESGMPKERFSAEFPKEGPSILRIQQVVRGDSAAYFCASSLRGDEKLFFGSGTQLSVL.

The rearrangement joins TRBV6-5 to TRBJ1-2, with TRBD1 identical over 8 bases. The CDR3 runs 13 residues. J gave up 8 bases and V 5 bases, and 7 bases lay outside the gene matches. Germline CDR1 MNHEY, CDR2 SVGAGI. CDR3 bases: TGTGCCAGCAGTGGCCGGACAGGGACCGGCTACACCTTC. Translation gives CASSGRTGTGYTF.

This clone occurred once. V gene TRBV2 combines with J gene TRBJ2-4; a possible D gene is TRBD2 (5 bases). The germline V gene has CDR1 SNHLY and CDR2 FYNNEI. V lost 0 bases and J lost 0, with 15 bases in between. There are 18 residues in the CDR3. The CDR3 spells CASSEARVGTLAKNIQYF. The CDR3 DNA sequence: TGTGCCAGCAGTGAAGCGCGGGTGGGAACCCTAGCCAAAAACATTCAGTACTTC.